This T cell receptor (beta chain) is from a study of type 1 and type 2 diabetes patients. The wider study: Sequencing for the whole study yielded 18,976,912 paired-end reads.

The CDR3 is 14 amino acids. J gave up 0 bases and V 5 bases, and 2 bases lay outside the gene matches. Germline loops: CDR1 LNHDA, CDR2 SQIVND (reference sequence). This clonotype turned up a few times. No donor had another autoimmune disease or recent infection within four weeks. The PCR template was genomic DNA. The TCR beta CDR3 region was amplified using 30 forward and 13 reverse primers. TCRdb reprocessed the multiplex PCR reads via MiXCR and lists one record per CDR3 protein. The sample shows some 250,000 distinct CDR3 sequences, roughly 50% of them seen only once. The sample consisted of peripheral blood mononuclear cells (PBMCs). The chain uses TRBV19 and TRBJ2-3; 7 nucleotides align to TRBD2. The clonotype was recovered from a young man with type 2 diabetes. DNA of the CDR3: TGTGCCAGTAGTTGGGGGGGTAGCACAGATACGCAGTATTTT. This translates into CASSWGGSTDTQYF.